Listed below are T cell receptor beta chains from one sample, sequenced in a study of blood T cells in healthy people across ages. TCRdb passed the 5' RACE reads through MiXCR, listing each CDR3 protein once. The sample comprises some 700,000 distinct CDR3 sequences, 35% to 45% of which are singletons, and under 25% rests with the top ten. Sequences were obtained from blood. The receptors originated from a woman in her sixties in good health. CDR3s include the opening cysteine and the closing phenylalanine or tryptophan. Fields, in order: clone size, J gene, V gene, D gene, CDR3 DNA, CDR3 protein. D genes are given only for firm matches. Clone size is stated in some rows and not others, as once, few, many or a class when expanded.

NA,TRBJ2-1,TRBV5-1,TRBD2,TGCGCCAGCAGCTTCCGACTAGCGGGAACCTACAATGAGCAGTTCTTC,CASSFRLAGTYNEQFF
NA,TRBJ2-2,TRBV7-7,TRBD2,TGTGCCAGCAGTCCCAGCGGGGGGGCAACCGGGGAGCTGTTTTTT,CASSPSGGATGELFF
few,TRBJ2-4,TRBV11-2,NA,TGTGCCAGCAACCTGGCGGGCGAAAACATTCAGTACTTC,CASNLAGENIQYF
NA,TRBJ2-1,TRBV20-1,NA,TGCAGTGCTACCGCTAAGAGCTCCTACAATGAGCAGTTCTTC,CSATAKSSYNEQFF
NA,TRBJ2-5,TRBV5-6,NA,TGTGCCAGCAGCTGGAGGGGGGCAGAGACCCAGTACTTC,CASSWRGAETQYF
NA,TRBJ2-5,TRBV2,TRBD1,TGTGCTACCGGGGCCCTGTCAGGGGGAGAGACCCAGTACTTC,CATGALSGGETQYF
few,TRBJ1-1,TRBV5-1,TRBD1,TGCGCCAGCAGCTTGGGACAGGGGACGGGCACTGAAGCTTTCTTT,CASSLGQGTGTEAFF
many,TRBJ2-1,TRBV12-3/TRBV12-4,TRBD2,TGTGCCAGCAGTTTAGGTCTAGCGGCCAGCAATGAGCAGTTCTTC,CASSLGLAASNEQFF
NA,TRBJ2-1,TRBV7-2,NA,TGTGCCAGCAGGCGGGCAGGGGACGACGAGCAGTTCTTC,CASRRAGDDEQFF
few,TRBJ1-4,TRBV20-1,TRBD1,TGCAGTGCTACCCGGGACAGGCTTAATGAAAAACTGTTTTTT,CSATRDRLNEKLFF
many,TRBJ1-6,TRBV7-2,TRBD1,TGTGCCAGCAGCGGGACAGGGAATTCACCCCTCCACTTT,CASSGTGNSPLHF
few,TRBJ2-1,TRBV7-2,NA,TGTGCCGGCAGCCGACCGGAAGAGCGAGGCTACAATGAGCAGTTCTTC,CAGSRPEERGYNEQFF
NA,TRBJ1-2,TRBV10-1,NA,TGCGCCAGCAGTGCGGGAAAAAACTATGGCTACACCTTC,CASSAGKNYGYTF
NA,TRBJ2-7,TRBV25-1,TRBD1,TGTGCCAGCAGTCCCCTCGGACAGGGTCGCGAGCAGTACTTC,CASSPLGQGREQYF
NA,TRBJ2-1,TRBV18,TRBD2,TGTGCCAGCTCACCACAGCTGACTAGCGGGGGGGCTGAGCAGTTCTTC,CASSPQLTSGGAEQFF
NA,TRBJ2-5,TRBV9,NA,TGTGCCAGCAGCCCCGGTGGGGTCACCAGAGAGCAGTACTTC,CASSPGGVTREQYF
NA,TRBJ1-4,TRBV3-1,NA,TGTGCCAGCAGCCAAGCTAATGAAAAACTGTTTTTT,CASSQANEKLFF
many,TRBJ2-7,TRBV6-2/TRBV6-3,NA,TGTGCCAGCAGTTACCCCGCCGAGCAGTACTTC,CASSYPAEQYF
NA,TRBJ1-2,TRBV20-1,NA,TGCAGTGCCGCCCAAACACGGGGGACTGGCTACACCTTC,CSAAQTRGTGYTF
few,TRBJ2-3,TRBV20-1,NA,TGCAGTGCTAGATATGGGGAAGATACGCAGTATTTT,CSARYGEDTQYF
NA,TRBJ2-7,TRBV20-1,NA,TGTAGTGCCGAGACCAGCTACGAGCAGTACTTC,CSAETSYEQYF
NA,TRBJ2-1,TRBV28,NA,TGTGCCACCGGGACCCCTTACAATGAGCAGTTCTTC,CATGTPYNEQFF
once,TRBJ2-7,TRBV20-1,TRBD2,TGCAGTGCTAGAGACGGACTAGCGGCTTACTACGAGCAGTACTTC,CSARDGLAAYYEQYF
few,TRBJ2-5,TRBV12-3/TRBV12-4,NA,TGTGCCAGCAGTTTGGTTCTTCGGCTCGGGAACAGACACCAAGAGACCCAGTACTTC,CASSLVLRLGNRHQETQYF
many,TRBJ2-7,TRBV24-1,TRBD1,TGTGCCACCAGTGACGCGCAGACAGGGTACGACGAGCAGTACTTC,CATSDAQTGYDEQYF
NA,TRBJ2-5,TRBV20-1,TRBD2,TGCAGTGCTAGAATACTAGCGGAAGAGACCCAGTACTTC,CSARILAEETQYF
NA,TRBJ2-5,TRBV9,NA,TGTGCCAGCAGCGCACACAATGGCGCGCAGTACTTC,CASSAHNGAQYF
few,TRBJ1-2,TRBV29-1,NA,TGCAGCGCTGCCGACGTGGGATATGGCTACACCTTC,CSAADVGYGYTF
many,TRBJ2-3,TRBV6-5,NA,TGTGCCAGCAGTTTCAGGCCCGGGGTACGCACAGATACGCAGTATTTT,CASSFRPGVRTDTQYF
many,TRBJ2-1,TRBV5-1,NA,TGCGCCAGCAGCCTGGACACGGTAACCTACAATGAGCAGTTCTTC,CASSLDTVTYNEQFF
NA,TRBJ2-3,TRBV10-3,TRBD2,TGTGCCATCAGTGAGTCGCGAGCGGGGGGCTCCACAGATACGCAGTATTTT,CAISESRAGGSTDTQYF
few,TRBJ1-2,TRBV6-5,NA,TGTGCCAGCAGTGAGGGGCCACATGGCTACACCTTC,CASSEGPHGYTF
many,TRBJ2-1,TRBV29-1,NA,TGCAGCGTTGAAGGGGGTCAGGGGGGCGGCTCCTACAATGAGCAGTTCTTC,CSVEGGQGGGSYNEQFF
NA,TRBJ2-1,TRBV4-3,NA,TGCGCCAGCAGCCAAGATTTCGACGGGGTTTGGCAGTTCTTC,CASSQDFDGVWQFF
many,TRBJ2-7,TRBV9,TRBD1,TGTGCCAGCAGCGTCGGGACAGGGTCCGAGCAGTACTTC,CASSVGTGSEQYF
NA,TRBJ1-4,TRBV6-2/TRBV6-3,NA,TGTGCCAGCAATGACGCGGGGGCAACTAATGAAAAACTGTTTTTT,CASNDAGATNEKLFF
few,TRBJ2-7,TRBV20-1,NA,TGCAGTGCTCCCACTGGGGGCGCGTTTAGCGAGCAGTACTTC,CSAPTGGAFSEQYF
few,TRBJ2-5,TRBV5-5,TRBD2,TGTGCCAGCAGCTGGGGGGGGGAAGAGACCCAGTACTTC,CASSWGGEETQYF
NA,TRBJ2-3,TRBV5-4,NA,TGTGCCAGCAGCCACTGGGACAACACAGATACGCAGTATTTT,CASSHWDNTDTQYF
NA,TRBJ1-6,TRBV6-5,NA,TGTGCCAGCAGTTACCGGGCCCCCAGGGCGATCAATTCACCCCTCCACTTT,CASSYRAPRAINSPLHF
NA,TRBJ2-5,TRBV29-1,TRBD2,TGCAGCGTCGCTGGGACTAGCGGGGGTCAAGAGACCCAGTACTTC,CSVAGTSGGQETQYF
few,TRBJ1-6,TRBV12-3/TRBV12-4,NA,TGTGCCAGCAGTCCCGGATATAATTCACCCCTCCACTTT,CASSPGYNSPLHF
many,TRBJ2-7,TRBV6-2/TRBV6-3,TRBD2,TGTGCCAGCAGTTCCGGGACTAGCGGGAGAGGGGATGAGCAGTACTTC,CASSSGTSGRGDEQYF
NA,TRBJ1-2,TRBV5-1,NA,TGCGCCAGCAGCTTGAGCCCGTATGGCTACACCTTC,CASSLSPYGYTF